This record looks at one T cell receptor (beta chain) sequence and its context. Produced via immunoSEQ multiplex PCR; TCRdb's table is partial and in-frame only. The top ten hold more than 2% of the sample, which has over 85,000 clones, over 75% seen once. This entry comes from a study of blood T cell repertoires in COVID-19. As for the study in general: Whether acute or convalescent, the COVID-19 samples came from the United States, Italy and Spain. In each case, the material was cDNA or gDNA derived from T cells, B-cell-depleted T cells, or PBMCs.

The V gene end was trimmed by 2 bases and the J gene end by 2 bases; junction bases not matched to a gene: 3. The germline CDR1 and CDR2 sequences are MNHNY and SVGAGI (reference sequence). The CDR3 is made up of 16 amino acids. The rearrangement links TRBV6-6 to TRBJ2-1; 10 bases line up with TRBD1. The sequencing input was peripheral blood. This receptor was taken from a woman between 70 and 85 years old with acute or convalescent COVID-19. Here the CDR3 reads CASSYRTGGTYNEQFF. CDR3 DNA: TGTGCCAGCAGTTACCGGACAGGGGGAACCTACAATGAGCAGTTCTTC.